This is a list of T cell receptor beta chains from one sample in a study of cytomegalovirus exposure and HLA in healthy donors. Only in-frame clones appear in the TCRdb table, and some are missing; sequencing was by immunoSEQ multiplex PCR. Its clone listing holds tens of thousands of clones. The sequencing input was PBMCs. These receptors were taken from a male donor in good health and CMV-seronegative. The CDR3 runs from the conserved cysteine through the conserved F or W. The order of the fields is CDR3 protein, CDR3 DNA, V gene, J gene, D gene, CDR3 length. A D gene is named only where the DNA matches it firmly.

cdr3_aa: CASSLGRGASGGPQFF; cdr3_nt: TGTGCCAGCAGCTTAGGGAGAGGGGCTAGCGGGGGCCCGCAGTTCTTC; v_call: TRBV13; j_call: TRBJ2-1; d_call: TRBD2; cdr3_length: 16
cdr3_aa: CASSQSPSGRETQYF; cdr3_nt: TGTGCCAGCAGCCAATCACCTAGCGGGAGGGAGACCCAGTACTTC; v_call: TRBV4-2; j_call: TRBJ2-5; d_call: TRBD2; cdr3_length: 15
cdr3_aa: CASSGMGRGSGRSKAFF; cdr3_nt: TGTGCCAGCAGTGGGATGGGACGGGGGTCAGGAAGGTCGAAAGCTTTCTTT; v_call: TRBV6-1; j_call: TRBJ1-1; d_call: -; cdr3_length: 17
cdr3_aa: CASSEPGQVTEAFF; cdr3_nt: TGTGCCAGCAGTGAACCCGGACAGGTCACTGAAGCTTTCTTT; v_call: TRBV6-1; j_call: TRBJ1-1; d_call: TRBD1; cdr3_length: 14
cdr3_aa: CASSLGTSYDNEQFF; cdr3_nt: TGTGCCAGCAGCCTGGGGACTAGCTACGACAATGAGCAGTTCTTC; v_call: TRBV7-2; j_call: TRBJ2-1; d_call: TRBD2; cdr3_length: 15
cdr3_aa: CSVETGRGDVFEQYF; cdr3_nt: TGCAGCGTTGAGACGGGGCGGGGGGACGTCTTCGAGCAGTACTTC; v_call: TRBV29-1; j_call: TRBJ2-7; d_call: TRBD2; cdr3_length: 15
cdr3_aa: CASSQHQGDQPQHF; cdr3_nt: TGTGCCAGCAGTCAACATCAGGGGGATCAGCCCCAGCATTTT; v_call: TRBV28; j_call: TRBJ1-5; d_call: TRBD1; cdr3_length: 14
cdr3_aa: CASSETGGAYYGYTF; cdr3_nt: TGTGCCAGCAGTGAAACAGGGGGCGCCTACTATGGCTACACCTTC; v_call: TRBV6-1; j_call: TRBJ1-2; d_call: TRBD1; cdr3_length: 15
cdr3_aa: CASRRTAGTNTGELFF; cdr3_nt: TGTGCCAGCAGACGAACAGCGGGAACTAACACCGGGGAGCTGTTTTTT; v_call: TRBV27; j_call: TRBJ2-2; d_call: TRBD2; cdr3_length: 16
cdr3_aa: CASSLAGVENTEAFF; cdr3_nt: TGCGCCAGCAGCTTGGCCGGGGTAGAGAACACTGAAGCTTTCTTT; v_call: TRBV5-1; j_call: TRBJ1-1; d_call: -; cdr3_length: 15
cdr3_aa: CASSFGGTNTDTQYF; cdr3_nt: TGTGCCAGCAGTTTCGGGGGGACAAACACAGATACGCAGTATTTT; v_call: TRBV27; j_call: TRBJ2-3; d_call: -; cdr3_length: 15
cdr3_aa: CASSLAGGPADTQYF; cdr3_nt: TGTGCCAGCTCACTAGCGGGAGGGCCTGCAGATACGCAGTATTTT; v_call: TRBV18; j_call: TRBJ2-3; d_call: TRBD2; cdr3_length: 15
cdr3_aa: CASKPGTSEPQETQYF; cdr3_nt: TGTGCCAGCAAGCCCGGGACTAGCGAGCCGCAAGAGACCCAGTACTTC; v_call: TRBV28; j_call: TRBJ2-5; d_call: TRBD2; cdr3_length: 16
cdr3_aa: CASRTGTGGNQPQHF; cdr3_nt: TGTGCCAGCAGGACCGGGACAGGGGGGAATCAGCCCCAGCATTTT; v_call: TRBV28; j_call: TRBJ1-5; d_call: TRBD1; cdr3_length: 15
cdr3_aa: CASSPPSGTEAFF; cdr3_nt: TGTGCCAGCTCACCCCCCAGTGGCACTGAAGCTTTCTTT; v_call: TRBV18; j_call: TRBJ1-1; d_call: -; cdr3_length: 13
cdr3_aa: CASSGGLAGANNEQFF; cdr3_nt: TGTGCCAGCAGTGGGGGACTAGCGGGAGCCAACAATGAGCAGTTCTTC; v_call: TRBV6-1; j_call: TRBJ2-1; d_call: TRBD2; cdr3_length: 16
cdr3_aa: CASRNSYEQYF; cdr3_nt: TGTGCCAGCAGGAACAGCTACGAGCAGTACTTC; v_call: TRBV5-4; j_call: TRBJ2-7; d_call: -; cdr3_length: 11
cdr3_aa: CASSISSGGAYNEQFF; cdr3_nt: TGTGCCAGTAGTATAAGTAGCGGGGGAGCCTACAATGAGCAGTTCTTC; v_call: TRBV19; j_call: TRBJ2-1; d_call: TRBD2; cdr3_length: 16
cdr3_aa: CASSHSGRAYEQYF; cdr3_nt: TGCGCCAGCAGCCATTCAGGCCGAGCCTACGAGCAGTACTTC; v_call: TRBV4-3; j_call: TRBJ2-7; d_call: -; cdr3_length: 14
cdr3_aa: CASSLYYEQYF; cdr3_nt: TGTGCCAGCAGTTTATACTACGAGCAGTACTTC; v_call: TRBV11-2; j_call: TRBJ2-7; d_call: -; cdr3_length: 11